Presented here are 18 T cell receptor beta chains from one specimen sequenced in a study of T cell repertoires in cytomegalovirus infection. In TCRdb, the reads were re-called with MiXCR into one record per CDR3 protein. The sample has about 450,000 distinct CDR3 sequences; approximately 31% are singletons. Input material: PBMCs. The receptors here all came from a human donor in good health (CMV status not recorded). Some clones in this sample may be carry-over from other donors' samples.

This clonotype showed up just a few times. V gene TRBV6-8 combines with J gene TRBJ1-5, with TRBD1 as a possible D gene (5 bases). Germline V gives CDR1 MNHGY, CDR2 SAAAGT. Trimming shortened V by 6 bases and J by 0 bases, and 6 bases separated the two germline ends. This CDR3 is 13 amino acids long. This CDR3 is CASRTGSNQPQHF. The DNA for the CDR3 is TGTGCCAGCAGAACAGGTAGCAATCAGCCCCAGCATTTT.

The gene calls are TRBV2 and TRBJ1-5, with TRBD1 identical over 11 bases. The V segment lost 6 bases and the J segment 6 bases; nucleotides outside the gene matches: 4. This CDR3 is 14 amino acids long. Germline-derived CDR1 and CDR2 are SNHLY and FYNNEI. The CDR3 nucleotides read TGTGCCAGCAGGGGGACAGGGGGTGGTCAGCCCCAGCATTTT. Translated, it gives CASRGTGGGQPQHF. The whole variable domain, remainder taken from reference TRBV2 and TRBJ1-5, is EPEVTQTPSHQVTQMGQEVILRCVPISNHLYFYWYRQILGQKVEFLVSFYNNEISEKSEIFDDQFSVERPDGSNFTLKIRSTKLEDSAMYFCASRGTGGGQPQHFGDGTRLSIL.

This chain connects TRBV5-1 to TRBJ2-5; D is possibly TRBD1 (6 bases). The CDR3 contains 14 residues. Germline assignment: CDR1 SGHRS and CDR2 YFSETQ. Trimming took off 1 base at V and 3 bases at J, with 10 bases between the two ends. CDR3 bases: TGCGCCAGCAGCTTGCAGGGGCGGGAAGAGACCCAGTACTTC. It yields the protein CASSLQGREETQYF.

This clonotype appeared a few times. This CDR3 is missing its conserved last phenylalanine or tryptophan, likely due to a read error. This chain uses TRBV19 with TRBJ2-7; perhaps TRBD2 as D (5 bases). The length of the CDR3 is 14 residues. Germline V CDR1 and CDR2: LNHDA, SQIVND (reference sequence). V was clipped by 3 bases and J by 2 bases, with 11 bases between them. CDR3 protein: CASSMPGITYEQYL. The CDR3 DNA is TGTGCCAGTAGTATGCCCGGGATCACCTACGAGCAGTACTTA.

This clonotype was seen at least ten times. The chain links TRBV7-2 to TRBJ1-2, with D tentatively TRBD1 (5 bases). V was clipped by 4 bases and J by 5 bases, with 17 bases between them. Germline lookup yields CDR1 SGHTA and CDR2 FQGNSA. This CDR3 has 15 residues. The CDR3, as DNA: TGTGCCAGCAGCTCGATCTTAGGGGCCCTATATGGCTACACCTTC. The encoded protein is CASSSILGALYGYTF. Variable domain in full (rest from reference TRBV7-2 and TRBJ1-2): GAGVSQSPSNKVTEKGKDVELRCDPISGHTALYWYRQSLGQGLEFLIYFQGNSAPDKSGLPSDRFSAERTGGSVSTLTIQRTQQEDSAVYLCASSSILGALYGYTFGSGTRLTVV.

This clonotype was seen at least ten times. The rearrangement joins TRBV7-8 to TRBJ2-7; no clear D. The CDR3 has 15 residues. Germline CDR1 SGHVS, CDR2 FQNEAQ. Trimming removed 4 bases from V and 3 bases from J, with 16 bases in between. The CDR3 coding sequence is TGTGCCAGCAGCTCCACACCCAGTGGGGACTACGAGCAGTACTTC. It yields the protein CASSSTPSGDYEQYF.

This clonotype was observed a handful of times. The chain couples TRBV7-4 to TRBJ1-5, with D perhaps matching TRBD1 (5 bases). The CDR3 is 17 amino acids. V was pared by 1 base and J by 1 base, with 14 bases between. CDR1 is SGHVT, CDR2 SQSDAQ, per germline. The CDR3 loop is CASSLVGGGLSNQPQHF. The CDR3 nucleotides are TGTGCCAGCAGCTTAGTAGGTGGGGGATTGAGCAATCAGCCCCAGCATTTT. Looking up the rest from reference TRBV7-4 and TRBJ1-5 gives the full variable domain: GAGVSQSPRYKVAKRGRDVALRCDSISGHVTLYWYRQTLGQGSEVLTYSQSDAQRDKSGRPSGRFSAERPERSVSTLKIQRTEQGDSAVYLCASSLVGGGLSNQPQHFGDGTRLSIL.

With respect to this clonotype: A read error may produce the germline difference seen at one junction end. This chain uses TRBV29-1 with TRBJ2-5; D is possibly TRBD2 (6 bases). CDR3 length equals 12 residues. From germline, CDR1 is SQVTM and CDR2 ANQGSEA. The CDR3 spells CSVRREEETQYF. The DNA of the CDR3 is TGCAGCGTTCGCAGGGAGGAAGAGACACAGTACTTC.

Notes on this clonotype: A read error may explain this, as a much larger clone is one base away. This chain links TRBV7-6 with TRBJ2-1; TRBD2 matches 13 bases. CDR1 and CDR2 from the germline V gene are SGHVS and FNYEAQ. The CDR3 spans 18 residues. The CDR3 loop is CASSLAPGTSGEPNEKFF. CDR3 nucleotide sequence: TGTGCCAGCAGCTTAGCCCCCGGGACTAGCGGGGAGCCTAATGAGAAGTTCTTC.

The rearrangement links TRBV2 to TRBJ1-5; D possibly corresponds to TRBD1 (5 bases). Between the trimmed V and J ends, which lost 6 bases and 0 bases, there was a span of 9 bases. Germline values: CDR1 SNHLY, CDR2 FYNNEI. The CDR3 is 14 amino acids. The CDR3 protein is CASRDTVSNQPQHF. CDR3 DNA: TGTGCCAGCAGGGACACTGTTAGCAATCAGCCCCAGCATTTT.

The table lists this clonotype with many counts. This CDR3 reads CASSLDGVETPRIGEKLFF. CDR3 nucleotide sequence: TGTGCCAGCAGCTTAGACGGGGTAGAGACACCTCGAATCGGTGAAAAACTGTTTTTT. The gene calls are TRBV7-2 and TRBJ1-4; D is uncertain. Between the trimmed V and J ends, which lost 1 base and 7 bases, there was a span of 25 bases. CDR1 is SGHTA and CDR2 is FQGNSA in the germline V gene. The CDR3 contains 19 residues.

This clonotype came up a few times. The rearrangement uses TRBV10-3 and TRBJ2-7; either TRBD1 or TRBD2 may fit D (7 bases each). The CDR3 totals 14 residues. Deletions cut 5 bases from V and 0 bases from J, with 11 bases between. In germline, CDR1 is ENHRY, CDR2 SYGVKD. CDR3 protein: CAISQGGSSYEQYF. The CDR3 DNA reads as TGTGCCATCAGTCAGGGGGGGAGCTCCTACGAGCAGTACTTC.

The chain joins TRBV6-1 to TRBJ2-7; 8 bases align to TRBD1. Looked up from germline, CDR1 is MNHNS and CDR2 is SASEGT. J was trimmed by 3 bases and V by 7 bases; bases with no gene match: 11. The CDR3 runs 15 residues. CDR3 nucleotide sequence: TGTGCCAGCACACGCAGCCGGGACAGGCTCTACGAGCAGTACTTC. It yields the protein CASTRSRDRLYEQYF.

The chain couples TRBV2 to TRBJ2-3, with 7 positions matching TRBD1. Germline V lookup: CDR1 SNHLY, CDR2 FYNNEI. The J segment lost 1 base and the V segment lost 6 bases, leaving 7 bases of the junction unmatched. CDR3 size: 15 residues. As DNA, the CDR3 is TGTGCCAGCAGCGACCGGGACAGTCGCACAGATACGCAGTATTTT. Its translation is CASSDRDSRTDTQYF.

This chain's CDR3 is CASSYSGGGATSNQPQHF. CDR3 coding DNA: TGTGCCAGCAGTTACTCAGGAGGGGGCGCAACGAGCAATCAGCCCCAGCATTTT. The chain combines TRBV6-6 with TRBJ1-5; 7 positions match TRBD1. V trimming: 0 bases; J trimming: 1 base; junction bases outside the gene matches: 9. This CDR3 comprises 18 residues. CDR1 is MNHNY and CDR2 is SVGAGI in the germline V gene (reference sequence).

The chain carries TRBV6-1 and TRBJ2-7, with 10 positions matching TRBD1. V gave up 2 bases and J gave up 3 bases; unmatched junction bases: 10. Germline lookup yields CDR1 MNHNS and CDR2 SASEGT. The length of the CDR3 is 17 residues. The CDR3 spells CASSELFRQGAFYEQYF. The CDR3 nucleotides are TGTGCCAGCAGTGAACTATTTCGACAGGGGGCATTCTACGAGCAGTACTTC.

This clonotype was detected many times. CDR3 loop: CASSRRTGTLANVLTF. The CDR3 DNA is TGTGCCAGCAGCCGTAGAACCGGGACCCTGGCCAACGTCCTGACTTTC. The genes are TRBV14 and TRBJ2-6, with D perhaps assigned TRBD1 or TRBD2 (5 bases each). Looked up from germline, CDR1 is SGHDN and CDR2 is FVKESK. V lost 4 bases and J 6 bases, leaving 16 bases between the germline ends. This CDR3 spans 16 amino acids.

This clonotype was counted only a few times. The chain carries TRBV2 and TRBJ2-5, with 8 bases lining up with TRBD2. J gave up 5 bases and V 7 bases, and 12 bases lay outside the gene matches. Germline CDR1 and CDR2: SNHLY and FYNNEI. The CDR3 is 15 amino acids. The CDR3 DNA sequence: TGTGCCAGCAATACAGCGGGGGACCCCCGGGAGACCCAGTACTTC. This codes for CASNTAGDPRETQYF.